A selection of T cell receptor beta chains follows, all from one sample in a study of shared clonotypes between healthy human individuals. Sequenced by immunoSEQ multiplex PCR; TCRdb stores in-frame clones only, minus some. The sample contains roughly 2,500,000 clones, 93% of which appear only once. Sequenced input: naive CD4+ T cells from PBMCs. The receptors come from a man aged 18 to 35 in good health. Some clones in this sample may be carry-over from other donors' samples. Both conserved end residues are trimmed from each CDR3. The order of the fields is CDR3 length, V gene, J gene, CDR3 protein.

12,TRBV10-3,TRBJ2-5,AISTGTGVGTQY
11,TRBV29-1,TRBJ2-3,SVDGQGSNTQY
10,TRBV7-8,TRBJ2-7,ASASRGGEQY
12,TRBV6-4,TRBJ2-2,ASSDPNLPGELF
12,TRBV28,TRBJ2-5,ASSSRNRDTAIY
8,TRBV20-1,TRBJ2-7,SAFGTEQY
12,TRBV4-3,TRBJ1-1,ASSQESRGGEAF
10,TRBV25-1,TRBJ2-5,ASSESSQTQY
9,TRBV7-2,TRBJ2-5,ASSQGETQY
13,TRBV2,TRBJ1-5,ASSEDTYSNQPQH
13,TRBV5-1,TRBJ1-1,ASSLGHSDRGDGA
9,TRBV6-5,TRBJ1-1,ASRTDVGAF
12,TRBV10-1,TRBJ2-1,ASSASGRRNEQF
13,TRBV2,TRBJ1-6,ASSAQGRDNSPLH
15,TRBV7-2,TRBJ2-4,ASSSSGSREAKNIQY
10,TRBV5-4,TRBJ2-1,ASKNRGGEQF
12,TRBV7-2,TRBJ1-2,ASSLRGLSYGYT
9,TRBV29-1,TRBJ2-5,TGGERETQY
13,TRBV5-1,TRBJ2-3,ASSLVASPTDTQY
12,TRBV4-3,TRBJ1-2,ASSQIRGDYGYT
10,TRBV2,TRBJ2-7,ASRTGDYEQY
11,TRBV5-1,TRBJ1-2,ATSGSGLGGYT
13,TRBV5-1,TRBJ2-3,ASSPARGLSNTQY
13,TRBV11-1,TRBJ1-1,ASSWAPWLDTEAF
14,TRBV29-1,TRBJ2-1,SVEDGEGFTYNEQF
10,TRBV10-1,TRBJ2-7,ASSESIHEQY
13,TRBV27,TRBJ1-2,ASSLWAGQAYGYT
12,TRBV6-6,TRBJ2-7,ASRGPAGGLEQY